These T cell receptor beta chains were read from a single sample in a study of OX40 agonist ivuxolimab in advanced cancers. Clones were read by immunoSEQ multiplex PCR, and TCRdb kept only the in-frame ones, dropping some. This sample has roughly 62,000 clones, with around 86% found just once. The source material was CD4+ or CD8+ T cells sorted from blood, sampled in a trial of the OX40 agonist ivuxolimab. These receptors were obtained from an adult with an advanced solid tumor such as melanoma, head and neck, liver or kidney cancer. Each CDR3 is given with its conserved first and last residue. A D gene is named only where the DNA matches it firmly. Size values are once, few and many counts, or a class for expanded clones, and some rows have none.

d_gene,j_gene,len,abundance,v_gene,CDR3nt,CDR3aa
-,TRBJ1-2,16,-,TRBV27,TGTGCCAGCAGACCCATCCTCAGGAAGGCTAACTATGGCTACACCTTC,CASRPILRKANYGYTF
TRBD1,TRBJ1-2,15,-,TRBV16,TGTGCCAGCAGCCAGGATACGACAGGGATCTATGGCTACACCTTC,CASSQDTTGIYGYTF
-,TRBJ1-3,15,-,TRBV6-6,TGTGCCAGCAGTTACAGGGGGGGCTCTGGAAACACCATATATTTT,CASSYRGGSGNTIYF
TRBD1,TRBJ1-2,14,-,TRBV18,TGTGCCAGCTCACATGACAGGGAACCCTATGGCTACACCTTC,CASSHDREPYGYTF
-,TRBJ1-2,14,-,TRBV27,TGTGCCAGCAGTTTACAACCGGCTAACTATGGCTACACCTTC,CASSLQPANYGYTF
-,TRBJ1-1,15,-,TRBV7-8,TGTGCCAGCAGCTTTTCTACAGGGTCTAACACTGAAGCTTTCTTT,CASSFSTGSNTEAFF
-,TRBJ2-7,17,few,TRBV29-1,TGCAGCGTTGTAATCCGGGGTCGGGGCCGGGGTTCCTACGAGCAGTACTTC,CSVVIRGRGRGSYEQYF
TRBD1,TRBJ1-6,15,-,TRBV6-5,TGTGCCAGCAGTTACGGCCGGGACAGGGTATCACCCCTCCACTTT,CASSYGRDRVSPLHF
TRBD1,TRBJ2-2,15,-,TRBV7-7,TGTGCTAGCAGCCTTGACAGGGGTGACACCGGGGAGCTGTTTTTT,CASSLDRGDTGELFF
-,TRBJ2-7,13,-,TRBV6-1,TGTGCCAGCAGTGTGGGCTTTTACTACGAGCAGTACTTC,CASSVGFYYEQYF
TRBD1,TRBJ2-2,16,-,TRBV7-2,TGTGCCAGCAGCCCCCGACAGGGGGCGAGGACCGGGGAGCTGTTTTTT,CASSPRQGARTGELFF
-,TRBJ1-2,15,-,TRBV10-3,TGTGCCGCCGCGTCACCAGGGACGACTAACTATGGCTACACCTTC,CAAASPGTTNYGYTF
-,TRBJ2-7,13,-,TRBV2,TGTGCCAGCAGTGAAGACGGCACTTTCCGGCAGTACTTC,CASSEDGTFRQYF
TRBD1,TRBJ2-7,15,-,TRBV6-1,TGTGCCAGCAGTGATTCCGGGACAGGCATCTACGAGCAGTACTTC,CASSDSGTGIYEQYF
-,TRBJ2-7,16,-,TRBV6-5,TGTGCCAGCAGTTACTCGAGCAGGGGTCCCTCCTACGAGCAGTACTTC,CASSYSSRGPSYEQYF
-,TRBJ1-4,17,-,TRBV7-6,TGTGCCAGCAGCCAATTGAGTTGGACGGCAATTAATGAAAAACTGTTTTTT,CASSQLSWTAINEKLFF
-,TRBJ1-4,16,-,TRBV9,TGTGCCAGCAGCGTAGGTAGCGTCCCGGGTAGGGAAAAACTGTTTTTT,CASSVGSVPGREKLFF
-,TRBJ2-3,16,-,TRBV10-2,TGCGCCAGCAGTGAGGCGGTAGCAGCTAGCACAGATACGCAGTATTTT,CASSEAVAASTDTQYF
TRBD1,TRBJ2-2,15,once,TRBV19,TGTGCCAGTAGTATAAACAGGGGGCGACCCGGGGAGCTGTTTTTT,CASSINRGRPGELFF